In its sample, the clone carrying this TCR beta chain was seen many times. As yet, its antigen is unknown. The CDR3 runs 15 residues. Trimming shortened V by 1 base and J by 4 bases, and 10 bases separated the two germline ends. Looked up from germline, CDR1 is SGHTA and CDR2 is FQGNSA. TCRdb reanalysed the 5' RACE reads using MiXCR and keeps one entry per CDR3 protein. The sample lists about 140,000 distinct CDR3 sequences, 6.5% to 8.5% occurring once. This entry comes from a study of T cells after yellow fever vaccination. Study observations and caveats: A large majority of primary-vaccination clones showed up again after the booster (just under 97% CD4, 75% to 90% CD8).

Sequenced here: CD4+ T cells sorted from PBMCs, sampled 5 days after the yellow fever booster vaccination. The receptor was derived from a man aged 25 to 40 who received the YFV17D yellow fever vaccine. V usage is TRBV7-2 and J usage is TRBJ1-4; D may be TRBD1 (6 bases). In DNA form, the CDR3 reads TGTGCCAGCAGCTTAGGACAGGTCCTTAATGAAAAACTGTTTTTT. Its translation is CASSLGQVLNEKLFF. Full variable domain (rest looked up from reference TRBV7-2 and TRBJ1-4): GAGVSQSPSNKVTEKGKDVELRCDPISGHTALYWYRQSLGQGLEFLIYFQGNSAPDKSGLPSDRFSAERTGGSVSTLTIQRTQQEDSAVYLCASSLGQVLNEKLFFGSGTQLSVL.